This TCR beta chain came from a study of blood T cell repertoires in COVID-19 (dated by TCRdb to about 2020). Regarding the study in general: Samples from collaborators originated in the United States, Italy and Spain and spanned both the acute and convalescent phases of COVID-19. The prospective study material was composed of cDNA or gDNA derived from T cells, B-cell-depleted T cells, or PBMCs. Samples came from the ongoing ImmuneRACE study (first 160 participants) plus 1,254 subjects from 6 global collaborators. Deeply sampled blood TCRbeta repertoires from subjects exposed to, actively infected with, or recovered from COVID-19 were included in the dataset. The repertoires were released in a freely available public database intended as a resource for research on the immune response to SARS-CoV-2. HLA class I and class II types, where available, came from metadata supplied by the sample provider rather than from assay-based typing. The sample metadata nearly always contained a de-identified subject ID, COVID-19 status, age in years and sex. Paper-wide results and their limitations: The amount of clinical and demographic metadata varied by source and participant and was provided uncurated.

TCRbeta CDR3 regions were amplified from genomic DNA by means of the immunoSEQ Assay, a bias-controlled multiplex PCR. The study's own analysis went as follows. Within the assay, amplification of reference gene primers was used to estimate how many nucleated cells each sample contained. Sequence reads were collapsed and filtered to measure the absolute abundance of every unique TCRbeta CDR3 rearrangement. For each sample, productive Simpson clonality was calculated by taking the square root of Simpson's diversity index across productive rearrangements. The table comes from immuneACCESS by way of TCRdb, which keeps in-frame sequences with V and J called. Part of the clones is missing from these tables; in studies checked, under half for an unresolved V gene and the rest for unknown reasons. D and trimming were read from the DNA, whereas the V and J calls and clone size are those reported in that table. The sample profile shows approximately 290,000 clones; 80% to 85% of them were found once. The ten largest account for less than 20% of the sample.

V and J lose 3 bases and 2 bases, and a span of 17 bases separates them. Spanning cysteine to phenylalanine, the CDR3 consists of 17 amino acids. Just CDR3 DNA is preserved here, 51 bases in frame from base 1. Via the germline V gene (reference sequence), CDR1 is WNHNN and CDR2 SYGVQD. In Seattle, one collaborating source enrolled patients while the infection was active and tracked those patients longitudinally over the course of disease. Collaborating institutions collected whole blood in K2EDTA tubes following their own protocols. For TCRbeta analysis, collaborator samples were shipped as frozen whole blood, as isolated PBMCs, or as DNA extracted from either sample type. Concerning this clone: Its antigen has not been determined. No clone much larger than this one lies a single base away; base qualities are absent.

The receptor was isolated from a person aged 65-85 years with COVID-19, enrolled during active disease. The V and J segments used are TRBV10-1 and TRBJ1-5; possibly the D gene is TRBD1, per 6 matching bases. The sample consisted of peripheral blood. The sequence in DNA is TGCGCCAGCAGTGATTGGTGTGGGGCAGGGGGCAATCAGCCCCAGCATTTT. This encodes CASSDWCGAGGNQPQHF.